This section outlines one TCR beta chain sequence together with its context. No cognate antigen has been identified for it. The record has no base qualities; no much larger clone is one base away. The entry originates in a study of cytomegalovirus exposure and HLA in healthy donors (dated by TCRdb to about 2017). General notes on the study: An earlier analysis of roughly 500 of the donors reported 250 to 300 Gb of sequence data and 100 million to 130 million unique TCR beta sequences from 150 million to 200 million T cells. Approximately 330 gigabases of sequencing data and 91 million or so unique TCR sequences made up an early release that covered about 640 HLA-typed donors. Of the roughly 400 genotyped donors, approximately 81% were placed in the genetic ancestry cluster associated with self-reported Caucasian donors. The study was designed to test whether signatures of past pathogen exposure could be identified by cataloging public T cell receptors. The T cell repertoires of around 670 subjects were profiled by immunosequencing and related to cytomegalovirus serostatus. Along with the approximately 650-subject first cohort, a separate validation cohort of over a hundred different subjects was used. The study combined high-throughput TCR immunosequencing, statistical association of individual TCRs with disease status, and machine learning to predict cytomegalovirus infection status. A later analysis re-analyzed previously published TCR beta repertoires from 660 or so donors and added high-resolution HLA genotyping to study TCR occurrence patterns. Rather than drawing on any new phenotypic data, the later analysis identified candidate immune exposures from TCR beta sequences and the way those sequences occurred across donors. To decide whether each TCR beta V gene segment behaved as functional or pseudogenic, an earlier analysis of approximately 590 of the donors relied on high-throughput TCR beta sequencing. Alongside the repertoire data, information on donor age, sex, ethnicity and CMV serostatus was compiled. Genome-wide SNP genotypes for about three fifths of the roughly 700 donors were used in a later genetic analysis, which treated that subset as a discovery cohort. Every discovery cohort repertoire had been produced on one sequencing platform. HLA typing covered class I and class II loci at four-digit resolution. Typing coverage differed by locus: A, B, C, DRB1 and DQB1 were typed in about 629-640 donors, DQA1 in about 510, DPA1 in around 580, and DPB1 in approximately 450. A handful of DR-DQ haplotypes were treated as single units for association and clustering because of strong linkage in the cohort. Among roughly 400 genotyped donors of the cohort, an average of 235,054 unique TCR beta nucleotide sequences were sequenced per donor, around 20% of them non-productive.

The cohort consisted of some 730 healthy bone marrow donors. Cohort members were all nominally healthy when sampled, although unrecorded immune exposures were likely present. The donor was CMV seronegative and was included in the group of a few hundred seronegative cohort members. A peripheral blood sample was provided by each donor, and peripheral blood mononuclear cells were used for TCR beta sequencing. The Qiagen DNeasy Blood Extraction Kit was used to extract genomic DNA from the blood cell samples. What the study reported, not specific to this receptor: While some public TCRs were present in many individuals, most TCR sequences turned up only very rarely across donors. A further reported finding was that TCR beta sequences accurately predicted the HLA-A and HLA-B alleles for most subjects in the first cohort. In a later analysis, HLA-associated TCR beta chains were found to be more clonally expanded and to have lower generation probabilities than equally common non-associated chains. A total of 164 TCR beta chains were listed by the study as associated with cytomegalovirus. The authors suggested that the approach could potentially be generalized to other disease states and immunological phenotypes. A group of highly shared sequence variants was considered likely to be a technical artifact of the sequencing pipeline. According to a later genetic analysis, donors in an Asian-associated ancestry cluster had fewer N-insertions in productive TCRs than the approximately 610-donor mean. Assigning TCR associations to individual alleles was difficult when HLA alleles, especially DR and DQ, strongly co-occurred. A later genetic analysis associated a missense DCLRE1C variant with V-gene and J-gene trimming of TCR beta chains, and an independent cohort replicated the association. Because some donors lacked HLA typing at each locus, the association tests relied only on the typed subset. A later analysis found that most CMV-associated TCR beta chains appeared HLA-restricted, with HLA associations seemingly driven largely by CMV exposure. In an earlier analysis of a few hundred of the donors, most TCR beta V segments were observed in productive rearrangements about 87% or about 30% of the time, broadly matching IMGT annotations. According to a later analysis, TCR association rates differed among HLA loci, with DRB1 alleles showing the most associated TCRs and HLA-C alleles showing the fewest. In a later analysis, around 17,000 TCR beta sequences were associated with specific HLA alleles at a false discovery rate of 0.05. Because counts were too low, about 18 rarely observed V segments, including chromosome 9 orphons, were left out of the earlier analysis of approximately 500 of the donors. Three of the identified cytomegalovirus-associated TCR beta chains were confirmed in vitro to be specific for cytomegalovirus antigens. Presence/absence analyses assumed roughly uniform sequencing depth across donors, an assumption that may not hold. The classifier was reported to diagnose cytomegalovirus status with high specificity and sensitivity in both the original cohort and the validation cohort. Because the 87-base-pair reads could not distinguish some IMGT-functional V segments, including TRBV6-2 and TRBV6-3, those segments were excluded. CMV serostatus was the only immune exposure information available for the cohort. In this cohort, only TCR beta chains were sequenced, and detectable features were limited by the absence of alpha or paired-chain data. In a later analysis, several top co-occurrence clusters were reported to appear linked to parvovirus B19, influenza, CMV and Epstein-Barr virus. Correlated functional status among segregating V segments might be attributable to linkage disequilibrium, but an unknown experimental factor could not be ruled out.

Trimming takes 3 bases off V and 4 bases off J; junction bases not matched to a gene: 7. From the cysteine through the phenylalanine, the CDR3 covers 14 amino acids. The read is trimmed to its CDR3 DNA, 42 bases read in frame from base 1. From a lookup of the germline V gene, CDR1 and CDR2 are SGDLS and YYNGEE. The library was generated by the immunoSEQ multiplex PCR assay. The multiplex PCR relied on a mix of 60 forward primers for TCR Vbeta segments and 13 reverse primers for TCR Jbeta segments. The CDR3 region of rearranged TCR beta genes was amplified from genomic DNA with a multiplex PCR assay. On the Illumina HiSeq System, the amplified TCR beta libraries were sequenced as 87-base-pair reads. Regarding the original processing steps: A later analysis tallied around 82 million unique TCR beta chains across the 660 or so repertoires, and around 12 million of those chains were shared by two or more donors. Raw reads were error-corrected and collapsed into unique sequences with a nearest-neighbor algorithm that merged closely related sequences to remove PCR and sequencing errors. To assign V, D and J gene segments, CDR3 sequences were aligned to IMGT reference sequences. For a sequence to be retained, a match of at least six nucleotides to both a V gene segment and a J gene segment was required. Rearrangements were classified as productive when the CDR3 lacked stop codons and remained in frame with V and J, and all other rearrangements were classified as non-productive. CDR3 was defined by IMGT convention, running from the second conserved V-encoded cysteine to the conserved J-encoded phenylalanine. The earlier analysis of about 560 of the donors excluded any sequence lacking an unambiguous match to a single V gene segment. In an earlier analysis of several hundred of the donors, V segments were called functional above 56.7% productive rearrangements and were called segregating when the between-donor standard deviation exceeded 5%. A statistical classification framework was developed to diagnose cytomegalovirus status using the catalog of TCR beta chain sequences. In a later analysis, TCR nucleotide sequences were compared against IMGT/GENE-DB human TR gene sequences so that V and J genes could be assigned. In a later analysis, CDR3 sequences and most-parsimonious VDJ recombination scenarios were assigned using the TCRdist pipeline. A later analysis defined each TCR beta chain by its CDR3 amino acid sequence plus V-gene family, and excluded reads lacking a unique V-gene family. In a later analysis, 450 to 600 highly shared, low-generation-probability nucleotide sequences were removed to address suspected cross-contamination and a sequencing artifact. For each public chain, a later analysis derived a clonal expansion index from normalized ranks of inferred template counts within each repertoire. Generation probabilities in a later analysis came from a VDJ recombination model fitted to out-of-frame rearrangements, and those results were checked against IGoR. In a later analysis, TCR-TCR, TCR-HLA and TCR-CMV co-occurrence was scored with hypergeometric tests, and a repertoire-size bias correction was applied to TCR pairs. A later analysis estimated false discovery rates by permuting HLA or CMV assignments 20 times. A later analysis grouped co-occurring TCRs with DBSCAN, adding TCRdist sequence similarity when clustering within HLA-allele-positive subsets. Repertoires with fewer than 30,000 or more than 120,000 public chains were left out of co-occurrence clustering, as were about 5 repertoires with anomalous nucleotide sharing. TCRdb limited this immuneACCESS table to in-frame rearrangements with V and J called. A share of clones is missing; checked studies link under half to unresolved V genes, and the rest is unexplained. The D gene and trimming were derived from the DNA, and the V and J assignments and clone size from that table. Present in this sample are 100,000 to 150,000 clones, 75% to 85% of which were seen just once. The ten largest clones capture around 3.3% of the sample.

This sequence uses TRBV9 and TRBJ2-7; 7 central nucleotides agree with TRBD1. This receptor was taken from a male donor in good health and CMV-seronegative. Input material: PBMCs. The base sequence is TGTGCCAGCAGCGAACGGGACAGAGTATACGAGCAGTACTTC. It specifies CASSERDRVYEQYF.